The present entry profiles one TCR beta chain with its context. Its matching antigen is unknown. This CDR3 is built from 16 residues. Germline assignment: CDR1 MGHRA and CDR2 YSYEKL. The ends lost 1 base at V and 7 bases at J; junction bases unmatched: 7. RNA transcripts were the template for amplifying TCR beta CDR3 regions. The TCR CDR3 was amplified in a first-round RT-PCR using the HTBI primer set. TCRdb recomputed calls from the multiplex PCR reads with MiXCR, one row per CDR3 protein. The sample contains about 640,000 distinct CDR3 sequences, under 25% of which appear only once. This record belongs to a study of T cells in Graves' hyperthyroidism and ophthalmopathy. Study in general: Peripheral blood collection took place at initial diagnosis, before any treatment.

Pregnant or lactating patients were excluded, as were those with uncontrolled infection or other autoimmune disease. Clinical symptoms, serum thyroxine and TRAb, thyroid ultrasound and orbital computed tomography were used for the diagnoses. Study-wide results and limits: Most clonotypes that expanded in the thyroid above 0.001 also showed up in blood.

Sequencing input: blood. The chain recombines TRBV4-1 with TRBJ2-1; 10 bases agree with TRBD1. The TCR comes from a man aged 25-45 years with Graves' ophthalmopathy. Written as DNA, the CDR3 is TGCGCCAGCAGCCAAGGTACGGGACAGGGGAGGAATGAGCAGTTCTTC. This translates into CASSQGTGQGRNEQFF.